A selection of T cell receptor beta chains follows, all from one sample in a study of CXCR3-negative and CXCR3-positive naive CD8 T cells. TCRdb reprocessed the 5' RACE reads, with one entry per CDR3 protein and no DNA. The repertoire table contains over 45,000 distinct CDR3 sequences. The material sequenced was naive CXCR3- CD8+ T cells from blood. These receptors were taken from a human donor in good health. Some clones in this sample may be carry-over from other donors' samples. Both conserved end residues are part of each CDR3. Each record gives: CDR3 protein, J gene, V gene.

CDR3: CASSLTTGGVYEQYF
J: TRBJ2-7
V: TRBV5-5

CDR3: CASSFWRGDNEQFF
J: TRBJ2-1
V: TRBV28

CDR3: CGSTPPAGGLNNEQFF
J: TRBJ2-1
V: TRBV6-5

CDR3: CASSQTPGGRGDSYNEQFF
J: TRBJ2-1
V: TRBV4-2

CDR3: CASRTGTRETQYF
J: TRBJ2-5
V: TRBV7-8

CDR3: CSASGTNYNEQFF
J: TRBJ2-1
V: TRBV29-1

CDR3: CASSPPGGSYNEQFF
J: TRBJ2-1
V: TRBV7-9

CDR3: CASTRGSSYNEQFF
J: TRBJ2-1
V: TRBV27

CDR3: CASSYPTGGYGYTF
J: TRBJ1-2
V: TRBV6-2/TRBV6-3

CDR3: CASSQGRQGSYEQYF
J: TRBJ2-7
V: TRBV4-3

CDR3: CSVVSAVNNEQFF
J: TRBJ2-1
V: TRBV29-1

CDR3: CASSQGLAGAYEQYF
J: TRBJ2-7
V: TRBV4-3

CDR3: CASSYVAGGTDTQYF
J: TRBJ2-3
V: TRBV6-5

CDR3: CASSQDRAPSFHTGELFF
J: TRBJ2-2
V: TRBV4-3

CDR3: CASSLVLAGGPWNIQYF
J: TRBJ2-4
V: TRBV7-2

CDR3: CASSYSAGSISYEQYF
J: TRBJ2-7
V: TRBV6-5

CDR3: CASAPGQGALNTGELFF
J: TRBJ2-2
V: TRBV12-3/TRBV12-4